Shown below are 2 T cell receptor beta chains from a single sample sequenced in a study of blood T cell repertoires in COVID-19. Generated by immunoSEQ multiplex PCR, the TCRdb table keeps only in-frame clones and is missing some. The sample holds fewer than 80,000 clones, approximately 92% seen once. The specimen was peripheral blood. The source of these receptors is a human donor in a cohort sampled during active COVID-19.

This rearrangement joins TRBV7-3 to TRBJ2-1; 8 bases map to TRBD2. Germline CDR1 reads SGHTA; CDR2 reads FQGTGA. The V and J ends lost 2 bases and 0 bases, in that order; junction bases with no gene match: 6. CDR3 length equals 17 residues. Here the CDR3 reads CASSLLPREGSYNEQFF. The CDR3 bases are TGTGCCAGCAGCTTACTCCCCCGGGAGGGCTCCTACAATGAGCAGTTCTTC.

This chain connects TRBV5-4 to TRBJ1-2; unclear D gene. Trimming removed 1 base from V and 1 base from J, with 14 bases in between. Germline-derived CDR1 and CDR2 are SGHNT and YYREEE (reference sequence). The CDR3 consists of 16 residues. CDR3 residues: CASSLIGSWSNYGYTF. DNA for the CDR3: TGTGCCAGCAGCTTGATTGGGTCGTGGAGTAACTATGGCTACACCTTC.